The TCR beta chain under discussion was sequenced for a study of T-cell reconstitution after alpha-beta-depleted transplantation in children (dated by TCRdb to the mid-2010s). Regarding the research as a whole: The study quantitatively tracked T-cell immune reconstitution after TCRalphabeta/CD19-depleted allogeneic hematopoietic cell transplantation in children using TCR repertoire profiling.

Broad study findings and their caveats: Over the following months the frequencies of hyperexpanded clones went down, and after one year T-cell counts and TCRbeta diversity were mostly credited to newly produced T cells. The apparently early recovery of alphabetaT-cell counts about two months after transplant reportedly depended on only several hundred rapidly expanded clones that came from non-depleted graft cells. In some patients, the high TCRbeta diversity seen at day 60 was put down to recipient T cells and intrathymic progenitors that had survived conditioning.

Note on this clonotype: Its antigen is not yet known. There are no base qualities to consult, and no much larger clone falls within one base.

The library was prepared using PCR. The instrument was an Illumina HiSeq 2500. TCR library preparation used molecular barcoding, with unique molecular identifiers applied to normalize quantification of the TCRbeta repertoire. The public reads were quality trimmed at Q25 with fastp and then assembled into clones with MiXCR by TCRdb, keeping productive beta chains. Here each entry gathers all rows of one CDR3 protein and keeps the most common genes and DNA. Here the sample has about a million distinct CDR3 sequences; about 29% occur a single time. The ten largest make up roughly 30% of the sample. In light of the paper, this sample's treatment or condition label describes: allogeneic hematopoietic cell transplantation with graft depleted of TCRalphabeta T cells and CD19 B cells. Transplant recipients were children who received TCRalphabeta/CD19-depleted allogeneic hematopoietic cell grafts. The input for sequencing was PBMCs, mostly from graft donor cells, taken 360 days after TCRalphabeta/CD19-depleted stem cell transplant. This TCR was sampled from a boy in the first two years of life who had a stem cell transplant for SCID, so the T cells may come from the graft donor.

The DNA sequence reads TGCAGTGCCACGGCCCTAGCGGGGGGGCCTTTCAGCACAGATACGCAGTATTTT. This translates into CSATALAGGPFSTDTQYF. The sequence is built from TRBV20-1 and TRBJ2-3, with 12 junctional bases fitting TRBD2. Via the germline V gene (reference sequence), CDR1 is DFQATT and CDR2 SNEGSKA. From the cysteine up to the phenylalanine, the CDR3 has a length of 18 residues. The only DNA kept is the CDR3, 54 bases in frame from the first base. The germline V end is reduced by 6 bases and the J end by 0 bases; junction bases left unmatched: 13.